These T cell receptor beta chains were read from a single sample in a study of OX40 agonist ivuxolimab in advanced cancers. Profiled with immunoSEQ multiplex PCR; TCRdb holds only in-frame clones, not every one. The sample has 35,000 to 55,000 clones; under 90% are singletons. The sample here was CD4+ or CD8+ T cells sorted from blood, taken in a trial of the OX40 agonist ivuxolimab. The receptors were sampled from an adult with an advanced solid tumor such as melanoma, head and neck, liver or kidney cancer. The CDR3 runs from the conserved cysteine through the conserved F or W. The D gene is left open where the match is weak. Expanded clones are given a class, and other clones once, few, many or no size at all.

d_call j_call clone_size v_call cdr3_aa cdr3_nt
TRBD2 TRBJ2-7 once TRBV19 CASRSVTSGRGEQYF TGTGCCAGTAGATCGGTAACTAGCGGGCGTGGCGAGCAGTACTTC
TRBD2 TRBJ2-3 - TRBV30 CAWSVGGSTDTQYF TGTGCCTGGAGTGTGGGGGGGAGTACAGATACGCAGTATTTT
- TRBJ2-3 - TRBV12-5 CATGDGLSDTQYF TGTGCTACGGGAGACGGACTCTCCGATACGCAGTATTTT
- TRBJ2-1 - TRBV5-1 CASSFGASSYNEQFF TGCGCCAGCAGCTTTGGGGCTTCTTCCTACAATGAGCAGTTCTTC
- TRBJ1-1 - TRBV11-2 CASSLVRHPTANTEAFF TGTGCCAGCAGCTTAGTCAGGCACCCAACAGCGAACACTGAAGCTTTCTTT
- TRBJ1-2 - TRBV6-5 CASRATGGYGYTF TGTGCCAGCAGAGCGACTGGGGGCTATGGCTACACCTTC
- TRBJ1-6 few TRBV27 CASSLSVGRDSPLHF TGTGCCAGCAGTTTATCGGTGGGAAGGGATTCACCCCTCCACTTT
- TRBJ2-1 - TRBV28 CASSPLGGDENNEQFF TGTGCCAGCAGTCCCCTGGGGGGAGACGAGAACAATGAGCAGTTCTTC
TRBD1 TRBJ1-2 - TRBV28 CASSLPPGQGWTGYYGYTF TGTGCCAGCAGTTTACCCCCTGGACAGGGGTGGACAGGATACTATGGCTACACCTTC
- TRBJ2-7 - TRBV5-1 CASSSQGSISEQYF TGCGCCAGCAGCTCCCAGGGCTCAATCTCCGAGCAGTACTTC
- TRBJ1-2 - TRBV18 CASSLDVSLYGYTF TGTGCCAGCTCACTAGACGTATCTCTCTACGGCTACACCTTC
TRBD1 TRBJ2-1 - TRBV4-3 CASSHTGGNEQFF TGCGCCAGCAGCCATACAGGGGGGAATGAGCAGTTCTTC
TRBD1 TRBJ1-2 - TRBV5-1 CASSLGQGGYGYTF TGCGCCAGCAGCTTGGGACAGGGAGGCTATGGCTACACCTTC
TRBD1 TRBJ1-2 - TRBV30 CAWSAQTPPGQGVDYGYTF TGTGCCTGGAGTGCACAAACCCCCCCGGGACAGGGAGTAGACTATGGCTACACCTTC
- TRBJ1-2 - TRBV28 CATGGIYGYTF TGTGCCACCGGGGGAATCTATGGCTACACCTTC
TRBD2 TRBJ2-7 - TRBV30 CAWSVLAGVGRREQYF TGTGCCTGGAGTGTACTAGCGGGAGTGGGGCGAAGGGAGCAGTACTTC
- TRBJ2-1 - TRBV19 CASSIGGPGRGNEQFF TGTGCCAGTAGTATCGGCGGGCCTGGCCGTGGGAATGAGCAGTTCTTC
- TRBJ2-2 - TRBV7-2 CASSLKPVNGELFF TGTGCCAGCAGCCTCAAACCGGTAAACGGGGAGCTGTTTTTT
- TRBJ1-2 - TRBV19 CASGQFNYGYTF TGTGCCAGTGGACAGTTTAACTATGGCTACACCTTC
- TRBJ2-7 - TRBV28 CASSRGVTGLSYEQYF TGTGCCAGCAGCCGCGGGGTGACGGGGCTGTCTTACGAGCAGTACTTC
- TRBJ2-5 once TRBV7-2 CASSLGEKSHQETQYF TGTGCCAGCAGCTTAGGAGAGAAGTCCCACCAAGAGACCCAGTACTTC
- TRBJ2-1 - TRBV5-4 CASSLAGTVNEQFF TGTGCCAGCAGCTTGGCCGGGACTGTCAATGAGCAGTTCTTC
TRBD2 TRBJ2-7 - TRBV10-3 CAIGGTSDHEQYF TGTGCCATCGGCGGGACTAGCGACCACGAGCAGTACTTC
- TRBJ1-1 - TRBV6-5 CASRATGNTEAFF TGTGCCAGCAGGGCGACAGGAAACACTGAAGCTTTCTTT
- TRBJ2-5 - TRBV7-7 CASSPLGGTQYF TGTGCTAGCAGCCCACTCGGGGGGACCCAGTACTTC
TRBD2 TRBJ2-5 - TRBV6-4 CASSGLAGGETQYF TGTGCCAGCAGTGGACTAGCGGGAGGAGAGACCCAGTACTTC
- TRBJ2-7 - TRBV2 CASSGGALTYEQYF TGTGCCAGCAGTGGGGGGGCGCTAACCTACGAGCAGTACTTC
TRBD1 TRBJ1-1 - TRBV27 CASFRQGPISAEAFF TGTGCCAGCTTCCGACAGGGGCCGATAAGCGCTGAAGCTTTCTTT
- TRBJ1-1 - TRBV29-1 CSVSHLNTEAFF TGCAGCGTTAGCCACTTGAACACTGAAGCTTTCTTT
- TRBJ1-1 - TRBV18 CASSPQNTEAFF TGTGCCAGCTCACCCCAGAACACTGAAGCTTTCTTT
- TRBJ2-6 - TRBV6-5 CASSSLGGANVLTF TGTGCCAGCAGTTCCTTAGGAGGGGCCAACGTCCTGACTTTC
- TRBJ2-3 - TRBV4-1 CASSQGHSLNTDTQYF TGCGCCAGCAGCCAAGGCCACAGCCTAAACACAGATACGCAGTATTTT
- TRBJ1-3 once TRBV28 CASSSGSPGNTIYF TGTGCCAGCAGTTCAGGGTCCCCTGGAAACACCATATATTTT
- TRBJ1-1 - TRBV7-9 CASSLMVGDWSEAFF TGTGCCAGCAGCTTAATGGTGGGGGATTGGAGTGAAGCTTTCTTT
- TRBJ2-3 - TRBV18 CASSPFIRDETDTQYF TGTGCCAGCTCACCATTTATCCGGGACGAGACAGATACGCAGTATTTT
- TRBJ2-7 - TRBV6-9 CASSYGSEYEQYF TGTGCCAGCAGTTACGGGAGTGAGTACGAGCAGTACTTC
TRBD1 TRBJ1-5 - TRBV6-6 CASSYSTGGGNQPQHF TGTGCCAGCAGTTACTCGACAGGGGGAGGCAATCAGCCCCAGCATTTT
TRBD1 TRBJ1-4 - TRBV9 CASSADRGSEKLFF TGTGCCAGCAGCGCGGACAGGGGAAGTGAAAAACTGTTTTTT
- TRBJ2-1 - TRBV28 CASSSPEGFTYNEQFF TGTGCCAGCAGTTCTCCGGAGGGCTTTACCTACAATGAGCAGTTCTTC
- TRBJ1-1 - TRBV25-1 CASSVQGFTEAFF TGTGCCAGCAGTGTACAGGGTTTCACTGAAGCTTTCTTT
- TRBJ1-1 - TRBV18 CASSPGDTEAFF TGTGCCAGCTCACCAGGGGACACTGAAGCTTTCTTT
TRBD1 TRBJ2-7 - TRBV20-1 CSATQGREQYF TGCAGTGCTACACAGGGGCGGGAGCAGTACTTC
TRBD1 TRBJ1-5 - TRBV6-5 CASRQGQSNQPQHF TGTGCCAGCAGGCAGGGACAGAGTAATCAGCCCCAGCATTTT
- TRBJ1-1 - TRBV7-8 CASSQQELMNTEAFF TGTGCCAGCAGCCAACAGGAGCTCATGAACACTGAAGCTTTCTTT
- TRBJ2-7 - TRBV21-1 CASQRGPTHEQYF TGTGCCAGCCAGCGGGGTCCCACTCACGAGCAGTACTTC
- TRBJ1-1 - TRBV5-5 CASSLGGIEAFF TGTGCCAGCAGCTTGGGGGGGATTGAAGCTTTCTTT
TRBD2 TRBJ2-5 - TRBV7-7 CASSLLAGGEQETQYF TGTGCTAGCAGTCTGCTAGCGGGAGGGGAGCAAGAGACCCAGTACTTC
- TRBJ1-5 - TRBV21-1 CASRKTQDRDRNQPQHF TGTGCCAGCAGGAAAACCCAGGACAGGGATCGCAATCAGCCCCAGCATTTT
TRBD1 TRBJ1-5 - TRBV27 CASSRQGISGNQPQHF TGTGCCAGCAGCCGACAGGGAATTTCGGGCAATCAGCCCCAGCATTTT
- TRBJ2-2 medium-sized TRBV10-3 CAISPTPVDAGELFF TGTGCCATCAGTCCTACACCGGTGGACGCCGGGGAGCTGTTTTTT
- TRBJ1-1 - TRBV2 CASTVQVNTEAFF TGTGCCAGCACCGTTCAAGTGAACACTGAAGCTTTCTTT
- TRBJ1-2 - TRBV19 CASSPTGNYIYGYTF TGTGCCAGTAGTCCAACAGGGAACTACATCTATGGCTACACCTTC